The clone carrying this T cell receptor beta chain has at least ten counts. Its antigen is still unknown. This record comes from a study of early T cells in non-severe SARS-CoV-2 infection. General observations from the study: In VDJdb matching, anti-spike CD8 responses were favored while private and CD4 specificities went missing.

The CDR3 totals 13 residues. V gave up 8 bases and J gave up 5 bases; unmatched junction bases: 2. The V gene's germline CDR1 is MNHNY and CDR2 SVGAGI (reference sequence). Each CDR3 protein gets one entry after TCRdb re-called the 5' RACE reads with MiXCR. The sample holds 40,000 to 55,000 distinct CDR3 sequences, around 13% seen once. The V and J genes are TRBV6-6 and TRBJ1-4; 10 nucleotides line up with TRBD1. Sequencing was carried out using whole blood. This receptor was identified in an adult who was a healthcare worker with PCR-confirmed SARS-CoV-2 infection or an uninfected control (not recorded which). The CDR3 bases are TGTGCCAGCGGGGACAGGGGAAATGAAAAACTGTTTTTT. Translating it yields CASGDRGNEKLFF.